The clone carrying this TCR beta chain showed up many times. Antigen specificity is unknown. These data are taken from a study of CD8 T cells in ankylosing spondylitis. MiXCR was run by TCRdb on the 5' RACE reads, yielding one entry per CDR3 protein. Here the sample spans about 240,000 distinct CDR3 sequences, over 8.5% being singletons. Notes on the study in general: Researchers reportedly found disease-linked clones significantly enriched in matched ankylosing spondylitis synovial fluid.

The CDR3 is made up of 13 amino acids. Germline lookup yields CDR1 SEHNR and CDR2 FQNEAQ (reference sequence). V gave up 5 bases and J gave up 5 bases, with 12 bases separating them. The chain joins TRBV7-9 to TRBJ1-1; D not certain. The source material was blood, either unsorted or a sorted T cell fraction (not recorded which). This sequence was found in a male donor with ankylosing spondylitis or in good health (not recorded which). CDR3 in DNA: TGTGCCAGCAGCCACGGAGGTTTGACTGAAGCTTTCTTT. The encoded protein is CASSHGGLTEAFF. Full variable domain (missing parts from reference TRBV7-9 and TRBJ1-1): DTGVSQNPRHKITKRGQNVTFRCDPISEHNRLYWYRQTLGQGPEFLTYFQNEAQLEKSRLLSDRFSAERPKGSFSTLEIQRTEQGDSAMYLCASSHGGLTEAFFGQGTRLTVV.